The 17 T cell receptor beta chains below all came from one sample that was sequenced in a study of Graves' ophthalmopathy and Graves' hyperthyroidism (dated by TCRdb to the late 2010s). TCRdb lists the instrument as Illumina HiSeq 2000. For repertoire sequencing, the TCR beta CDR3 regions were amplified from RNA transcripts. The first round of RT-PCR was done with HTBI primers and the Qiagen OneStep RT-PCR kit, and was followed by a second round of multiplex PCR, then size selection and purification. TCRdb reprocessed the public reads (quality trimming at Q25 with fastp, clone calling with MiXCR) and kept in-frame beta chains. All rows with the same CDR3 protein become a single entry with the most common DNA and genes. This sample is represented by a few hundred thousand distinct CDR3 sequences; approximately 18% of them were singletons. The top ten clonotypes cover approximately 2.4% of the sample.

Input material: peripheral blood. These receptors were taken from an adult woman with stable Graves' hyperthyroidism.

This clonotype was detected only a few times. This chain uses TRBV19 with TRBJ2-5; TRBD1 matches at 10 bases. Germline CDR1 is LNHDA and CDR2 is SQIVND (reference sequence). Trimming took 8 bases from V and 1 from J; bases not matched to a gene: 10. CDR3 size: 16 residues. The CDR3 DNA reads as TGTGCCAGTGGGCCCGGGACAGGGGCCCTCCAAGAGACCCAGTACTTC. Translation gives CASGPGTGALQETQYF.

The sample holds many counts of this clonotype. This chain's CDR3 is CAWSRGTFLAKNIQYF. Here the CDR3 DNA reads TGTGCCTGGAGTCGTGGGACATTCCTAGCCAAAAACATTCAGTACTTC. The gene calls are TRBV30 and TRBJ2-4, with D maybe TRBD1 (6 bases). Germline CDR1 reads GTSNPN; CDR2 reads SVGIG (reference sequence). The CDR3 has 16 residues. V dropped 2 bases and J dropped 0 bases, with 14 bases sitting between them.

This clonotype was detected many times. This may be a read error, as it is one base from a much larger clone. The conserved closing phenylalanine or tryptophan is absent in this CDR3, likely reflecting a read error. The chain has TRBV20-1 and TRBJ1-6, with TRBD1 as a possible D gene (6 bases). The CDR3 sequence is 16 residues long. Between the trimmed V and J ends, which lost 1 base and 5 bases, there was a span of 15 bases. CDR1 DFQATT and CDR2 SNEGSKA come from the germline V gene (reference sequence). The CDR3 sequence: CSARVTGQTDNSPLHS. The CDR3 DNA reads TGCAGTGCTAGAGTAACAGGGCAGACGGATAATTCACCCCTCCACTCT.

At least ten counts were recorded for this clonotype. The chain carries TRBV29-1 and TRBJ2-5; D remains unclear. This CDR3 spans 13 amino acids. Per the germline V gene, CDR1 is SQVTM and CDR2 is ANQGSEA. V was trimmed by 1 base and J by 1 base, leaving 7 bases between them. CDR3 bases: TGCAGCGTTGAAGCGGTCCTCCAAGAGACCCAGTACTTC. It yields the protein CSVEAVLQETQYF.

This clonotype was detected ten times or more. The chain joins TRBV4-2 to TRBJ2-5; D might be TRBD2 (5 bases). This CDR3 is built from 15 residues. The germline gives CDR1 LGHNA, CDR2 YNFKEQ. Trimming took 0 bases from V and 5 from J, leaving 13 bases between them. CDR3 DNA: TGTGCCAGCAGCCAAGATCGGGGTAGCTGGGAGACCCAGTACTTC. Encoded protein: CASSQDRGSWETQYF.

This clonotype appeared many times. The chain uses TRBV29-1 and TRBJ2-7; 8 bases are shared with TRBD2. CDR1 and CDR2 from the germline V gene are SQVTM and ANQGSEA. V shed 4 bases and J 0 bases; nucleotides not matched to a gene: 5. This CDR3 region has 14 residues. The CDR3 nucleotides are TGCAGCGTTGTTGGAAGCGGGAGCTCCTACGAGCAGTACTTC. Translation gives CSVVGSGSSYEQYF.

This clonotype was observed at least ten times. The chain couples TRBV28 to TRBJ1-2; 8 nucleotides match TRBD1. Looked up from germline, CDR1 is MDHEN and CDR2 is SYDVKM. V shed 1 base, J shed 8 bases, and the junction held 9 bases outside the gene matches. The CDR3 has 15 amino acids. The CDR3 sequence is CASSLSPSTGAGYTF. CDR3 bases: TGTGCCAGCAGTTTATCCCCCTCGACAGGGGCGGGCTACACCTTC.

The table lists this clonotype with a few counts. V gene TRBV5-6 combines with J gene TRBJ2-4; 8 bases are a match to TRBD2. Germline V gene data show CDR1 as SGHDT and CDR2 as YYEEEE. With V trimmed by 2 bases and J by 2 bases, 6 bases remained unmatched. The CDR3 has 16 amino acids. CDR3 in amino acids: CASSFPGGGPKNIQYF. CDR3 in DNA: TGTGCCAGCAGCTTCCCCGGGGGGGGGCCCAAAAACATTCAGTACTTC.

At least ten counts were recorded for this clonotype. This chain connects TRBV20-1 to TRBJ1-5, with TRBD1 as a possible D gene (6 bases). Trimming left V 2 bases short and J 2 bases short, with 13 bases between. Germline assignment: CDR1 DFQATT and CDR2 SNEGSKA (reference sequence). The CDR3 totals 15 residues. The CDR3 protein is CSARRTAGGNQPQHF. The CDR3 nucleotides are TGCAGTGCTAGAAGGACAGCGGGAGGCAATCAGCCCCAGCATTTT.

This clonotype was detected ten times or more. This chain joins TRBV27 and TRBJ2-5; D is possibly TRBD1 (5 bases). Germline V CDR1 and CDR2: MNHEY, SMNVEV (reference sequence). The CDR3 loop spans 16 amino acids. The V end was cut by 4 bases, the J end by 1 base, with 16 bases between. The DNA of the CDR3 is TGTGCCAGCAGTTCGAAGGGGCTGACGGCCCAAGAGACCCAGTACTTC. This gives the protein CASSSKGLTAQETQYF.

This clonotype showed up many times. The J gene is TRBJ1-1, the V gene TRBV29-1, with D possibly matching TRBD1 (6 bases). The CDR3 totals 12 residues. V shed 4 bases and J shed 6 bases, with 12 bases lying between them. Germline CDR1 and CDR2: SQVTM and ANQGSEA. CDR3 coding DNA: TGCAGCGTTGTCGGACAGATTCCTGAAGCTTTCTTT. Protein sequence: CSVVGQIPEAFF.

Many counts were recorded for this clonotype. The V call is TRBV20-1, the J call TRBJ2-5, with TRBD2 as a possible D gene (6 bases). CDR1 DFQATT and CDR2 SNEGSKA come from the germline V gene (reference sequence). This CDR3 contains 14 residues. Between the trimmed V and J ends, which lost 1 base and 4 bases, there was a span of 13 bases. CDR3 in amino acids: CSARAGAKGETQYF. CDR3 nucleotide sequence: TGCAGTGCTAGAGCGGGAGCCAAAGGAGAGACCCAGTACTTC.

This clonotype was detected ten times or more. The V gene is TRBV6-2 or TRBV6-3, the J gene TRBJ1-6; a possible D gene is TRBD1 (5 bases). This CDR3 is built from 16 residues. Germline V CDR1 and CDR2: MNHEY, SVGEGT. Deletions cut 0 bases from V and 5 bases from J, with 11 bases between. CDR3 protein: CASSYSRQGDNSPLHF. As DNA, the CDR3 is TGTGCCAGCAGTTACTCGAGGCAGGGAGATAATTCACCCCTCCACTTT.

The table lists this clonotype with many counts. The CDR3 DNA reads TGTGCCAGCAGCCCGTCGAGATCGAGGTACGAGCAGTACTTC. Protein product: CASSPSRSRYEQYF. The gene calls are TRBV11-2 and TRBJ2-7; no reliable D call. The germline V gene encodes CDR1 SGHAT and CDR2 FQNNGV. V lost 5 bases and J 4 bases, leaving 15 bases between the germline ends. This CDR3 has 14 residues.

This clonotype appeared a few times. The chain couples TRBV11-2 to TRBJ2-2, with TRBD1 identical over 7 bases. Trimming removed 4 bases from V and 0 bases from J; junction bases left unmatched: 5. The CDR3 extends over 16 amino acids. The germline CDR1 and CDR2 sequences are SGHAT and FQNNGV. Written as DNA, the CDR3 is TGTGCCAGCAGCTCTTACAGGGGACCGAACACCGGGGAGCTGTTTTTT. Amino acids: CASSSYRGPNTGELFF.

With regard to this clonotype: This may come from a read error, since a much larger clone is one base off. The CDR3 loop is CAASDGRTDDEQYF. As DNA, the CDR3 is TGTGCCGCTAGTGACGGTCGTACGGACGACGAGCAGTACTTC. V and J are TRBV6-1 and TRBJ2-7; D is unclear. The germline V and J ends were trimmed by 11 bases and 5 bases, with 22 bases remaining between them. CDR1 is MNHNS and CDR2 is SASEGT in the germline V gene. CDR3 length: 14 residues.

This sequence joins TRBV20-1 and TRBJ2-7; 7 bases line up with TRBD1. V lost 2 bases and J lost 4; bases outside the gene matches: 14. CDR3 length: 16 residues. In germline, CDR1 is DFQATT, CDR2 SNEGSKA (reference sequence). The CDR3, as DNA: TGCAGTGCTAGACGAGGGACAGCTATACATAAATACGAGCAGTACTTC. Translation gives CSARRGTAIHKYEQYF.